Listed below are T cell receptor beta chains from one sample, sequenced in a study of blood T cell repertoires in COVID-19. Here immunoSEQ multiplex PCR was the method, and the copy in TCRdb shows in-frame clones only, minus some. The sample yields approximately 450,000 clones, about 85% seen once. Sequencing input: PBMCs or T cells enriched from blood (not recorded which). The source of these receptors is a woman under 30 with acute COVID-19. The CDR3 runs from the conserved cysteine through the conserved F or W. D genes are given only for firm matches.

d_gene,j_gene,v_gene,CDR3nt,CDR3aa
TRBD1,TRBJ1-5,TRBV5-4,TGTGCCAGCAGCTTGTCCGGACAGGCCAATCAGCCCCAGCATTTT,CASSLSGQANQPQHF
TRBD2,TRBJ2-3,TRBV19,TGTGCCAGTAGTATAGATCTCCCGACTAGCGGGGGTCAAGATACGCAGTATTTT,CASSIDLPTSGGQDTQYF
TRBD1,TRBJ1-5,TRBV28,TGTGCCAGCAGTTTAAACGACAGGGGAAATCAGCCCCAGCATTTT,CASSLNDRGNQPQHF
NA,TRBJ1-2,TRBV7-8,TGTGCCAGCAGCTCCGGCGGTGAGGGCTACACCTTC,CASSSGGEGYTF
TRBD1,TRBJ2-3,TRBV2,TGTGCCAGCAGTCCGAGGACAGGCGCGTTGACAGATACGCAGTATTTT,CASSPRTGALTDTQYF
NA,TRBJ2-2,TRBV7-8,TGTGCCAGCAGCCTGGGACATTCGAACACCGGGGAGCTGTTTTTT,CASSLGHSNTGELFF
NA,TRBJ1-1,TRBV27,TGTGCCAGCAGTTTACCTTCATCGGGGAACACTGAAGCTTTCTTT,CASSLPSSGNTEAFF
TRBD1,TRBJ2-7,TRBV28,TGTGCCGGCCGGAGACAGGGTCGGAACGAGCAGTACTTC,CAGRRQGRNEQYF
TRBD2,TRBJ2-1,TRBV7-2,TGTGCCAGCAGCCCGGTCGCTAGCGGGAGGGCGAATGAGCAGTTCTTC,CASSPVASGRANEQFF
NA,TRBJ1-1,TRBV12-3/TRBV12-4,TGTGCCAGCAGTCTAGGTAGCGCTGAAGCTTTCTTT,CASSLGSAEAFF
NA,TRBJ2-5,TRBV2,TGTGCCAGCAGTGAAGCTTATATGCGGGAGACCCAGTACTTC,CASSEAYMRETQYF
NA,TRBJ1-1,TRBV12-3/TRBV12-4,TGTGCCAGCAGGACGGACAGTGACACTGAAGCTTTCTTT,CASRTDSDTEAFF
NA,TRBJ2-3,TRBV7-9,TGTGCCAGCAGCTCAACAGATACGCAGTATTTT,CASSSTDTQYF